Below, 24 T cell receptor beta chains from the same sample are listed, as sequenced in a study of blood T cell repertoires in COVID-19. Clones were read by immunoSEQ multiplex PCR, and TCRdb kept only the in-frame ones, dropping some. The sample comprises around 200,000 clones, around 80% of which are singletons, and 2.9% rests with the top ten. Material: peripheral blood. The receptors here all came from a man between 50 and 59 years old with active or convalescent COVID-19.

The CDR3 DNA reads as TGTGCCAGCAGGATTACATCGGCTCGGGGGAATAACTATGGCTACACCTTC. This translates into CASRITSARGNNYGYTF. The rearrangement uses TRBV2 and TRBJ1-2; weak D call: TRBD1 (5 bases). Trimming left V 6 bases short and J 1 base short, with 21 bases between. The germline V gene encodes CDR1 SNHLY and CDR2 FYNNEI. The CDR3 loop spans 17 amino acids.

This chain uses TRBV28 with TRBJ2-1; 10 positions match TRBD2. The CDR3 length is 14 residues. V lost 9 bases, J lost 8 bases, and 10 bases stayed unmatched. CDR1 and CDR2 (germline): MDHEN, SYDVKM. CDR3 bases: TGTGCCAGTACACTAGCGGGACAACGGGATGAGCAGTTCTTC. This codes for CASTLAGQRDEQFF.

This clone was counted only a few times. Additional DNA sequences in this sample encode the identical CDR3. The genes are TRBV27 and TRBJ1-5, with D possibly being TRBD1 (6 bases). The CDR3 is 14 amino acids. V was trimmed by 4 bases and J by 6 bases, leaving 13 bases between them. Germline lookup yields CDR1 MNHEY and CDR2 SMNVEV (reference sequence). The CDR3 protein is CASSSQGIGQPQHF. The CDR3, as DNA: TGTGCCAGCAGTTCTCAGGGGATCGGTCAGCCCCAGCATTTT.

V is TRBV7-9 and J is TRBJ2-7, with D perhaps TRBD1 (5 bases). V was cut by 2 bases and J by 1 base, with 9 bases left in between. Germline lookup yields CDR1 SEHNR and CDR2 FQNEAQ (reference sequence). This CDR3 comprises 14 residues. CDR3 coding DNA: TGTGCCAGCAGCTTAACTAAGGGGTCCTACGAGCAGTACTTC. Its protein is CASSLTKGSYEQYF.

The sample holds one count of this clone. CDR3 in DNA: TGCGCCAGCAGCCAAGGGGGGCCCTATGGCTACACCTTC. It translates to CASSQGGPYGYTF. This chain joins TRBV4-1 and TRBJ1-2; possibly TRBD1 for D (6 bases). V dropped 1 base and J dropped 4 bases, with 7 bases sitting between them. Germline V gene data show CDR1 as MGHRA and CDR2 as YSYEKL. This CDR3 has 13 residues.

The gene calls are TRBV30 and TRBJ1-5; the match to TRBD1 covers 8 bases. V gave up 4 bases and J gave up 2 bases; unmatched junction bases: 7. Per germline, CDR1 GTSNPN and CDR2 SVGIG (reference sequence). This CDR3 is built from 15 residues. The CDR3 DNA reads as TGTGCCTGGAACCCAACAGGGGGAGGCAATCAGCCCCAGCATTTT. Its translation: CAWNPTGGGNQPQHF.

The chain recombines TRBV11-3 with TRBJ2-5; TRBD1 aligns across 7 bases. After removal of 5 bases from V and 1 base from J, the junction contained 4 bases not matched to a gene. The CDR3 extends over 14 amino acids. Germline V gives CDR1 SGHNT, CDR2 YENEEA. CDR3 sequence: CASSARDSQETQYF. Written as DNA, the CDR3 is TGTGCCAGCAGCGCCCGGGACAGCCAAGAGACCCAGTACTTC.

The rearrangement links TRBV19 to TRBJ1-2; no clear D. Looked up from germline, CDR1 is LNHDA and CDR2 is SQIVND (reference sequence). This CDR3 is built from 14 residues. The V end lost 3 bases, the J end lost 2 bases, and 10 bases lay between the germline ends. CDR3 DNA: TGTGCCAGTAGTATCCAGGTCTGGAACTATGGCTACACCTTC. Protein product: CASSIQVWNYGYTF.

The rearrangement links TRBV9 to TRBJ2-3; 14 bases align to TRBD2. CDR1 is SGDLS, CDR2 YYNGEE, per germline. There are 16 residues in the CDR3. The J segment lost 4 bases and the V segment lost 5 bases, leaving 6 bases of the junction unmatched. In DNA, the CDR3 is TGTGCCAGCAGTAGGACTAGCGGGGGGCTTGCAGATACGCAGTATTTT. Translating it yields CASSRTSGGLADTQYF.

The CDR3 spells CASSLTGGQNTEAFF. The CDR3, as DNA: TGTGCCAGCAGTCTTACAGGGGGCCAGAACACTGAAGCTTTCTTT. The chain recombines TRBV7-3 with TRBJ1-1; 9 nucleotides agree with TRBD1. This CDR3 spans 15 amino acids. The germline gives CDR1 SGHTA, CDR2 FQGTGA. V shed 6 bases and J 1 base; nucleotides not matched to a gene: 6.

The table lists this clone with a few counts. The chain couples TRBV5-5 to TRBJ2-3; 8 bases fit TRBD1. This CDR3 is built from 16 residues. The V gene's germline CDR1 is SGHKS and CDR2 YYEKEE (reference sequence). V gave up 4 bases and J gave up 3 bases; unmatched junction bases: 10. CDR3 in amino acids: CASSPGTGYRTDTQYF. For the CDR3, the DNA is TGTGCCAGCAGCCCCGGGACAGGTTATAGAACAGATACGCAGTATTTT.

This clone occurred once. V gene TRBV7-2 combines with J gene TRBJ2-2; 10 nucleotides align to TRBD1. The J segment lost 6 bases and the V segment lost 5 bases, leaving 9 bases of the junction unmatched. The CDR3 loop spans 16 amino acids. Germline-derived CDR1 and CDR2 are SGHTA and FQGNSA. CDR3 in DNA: TGTGCCAGCAGCGCCGACAGGGGGCGGTTTCCCGGGGAGCTGTTTTTT. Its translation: CASSADRGRFPGELFF.

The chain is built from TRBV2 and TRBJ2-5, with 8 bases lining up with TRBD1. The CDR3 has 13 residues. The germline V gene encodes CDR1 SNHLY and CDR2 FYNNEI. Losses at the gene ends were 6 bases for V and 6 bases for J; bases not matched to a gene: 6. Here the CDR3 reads CASSLQGDQTQYF. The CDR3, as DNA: TGTGCCAGCAGCTTACAGGGGGATCAGACCCAGTACTTC.

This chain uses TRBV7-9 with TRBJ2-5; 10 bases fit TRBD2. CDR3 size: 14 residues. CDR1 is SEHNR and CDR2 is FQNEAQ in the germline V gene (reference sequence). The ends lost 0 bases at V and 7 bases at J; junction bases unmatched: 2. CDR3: CASSLAASGGTQYF. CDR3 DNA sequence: TGTGCCAGCAGCTTAGCAGCTAGCGGGGGGACCCAGTACTTC. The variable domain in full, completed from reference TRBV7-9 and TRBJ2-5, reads DTGVSQNPRHKITKRGQNVTFRCDPISEHNRLYWYRQTLGQGPEFLTYFQNEAQLEKSRLLSDRFSAERPKGSFSTLEIQRTEQGDSAMYLCASSLAASGGTQYFGPGTRLLVL.

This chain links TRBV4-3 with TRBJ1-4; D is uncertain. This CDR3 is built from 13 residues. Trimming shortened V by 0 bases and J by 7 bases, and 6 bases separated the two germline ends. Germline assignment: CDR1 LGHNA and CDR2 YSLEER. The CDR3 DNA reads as TGCGCCAGCAGCCAAGATCGCGGTGAAAAACTGTTTTTT. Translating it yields CASSQDRGEKLFF.

The CDR3 region has the DNA TGTGCCAGCAGTACTACCAGGGGCACTGAAGCTTTCTTT. Protein: CASSTTRGTEAFF. V and J are TRBV2 and TRBJ1-1, with D perhaps matching TRBD1 (6 bases). The CDR3 runs to 13 residues. V was clipped by 5 bases and J by 4 bases, with 11 bases between them. Germline V gene lookup returns CDR1 SNHLY and CDR2 FYNNEI.

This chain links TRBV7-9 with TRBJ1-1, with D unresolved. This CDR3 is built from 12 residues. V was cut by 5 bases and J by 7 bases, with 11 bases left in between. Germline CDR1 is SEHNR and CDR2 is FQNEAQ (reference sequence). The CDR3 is CASSRLWSEAFF. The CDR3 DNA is TGTGCCAGCAGCCGCCTTTGGAGTGAAGCTTTCTTT.

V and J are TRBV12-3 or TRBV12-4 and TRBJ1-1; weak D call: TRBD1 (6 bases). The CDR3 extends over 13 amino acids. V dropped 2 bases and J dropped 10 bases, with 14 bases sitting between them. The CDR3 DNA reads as TGTGCCAGCAGTTTAAGACAGGACGGAGGAGCTTTCTTT. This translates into CASSLRQDGGAFF.

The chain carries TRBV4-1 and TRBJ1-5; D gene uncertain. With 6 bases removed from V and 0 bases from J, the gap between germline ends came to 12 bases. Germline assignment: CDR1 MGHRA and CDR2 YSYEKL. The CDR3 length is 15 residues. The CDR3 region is CASRIQAVSNQPQHF. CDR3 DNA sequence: TGCGCCAGCAGGATACAAGCGGTTAGCAATCAGCCCCAGCATTTT.

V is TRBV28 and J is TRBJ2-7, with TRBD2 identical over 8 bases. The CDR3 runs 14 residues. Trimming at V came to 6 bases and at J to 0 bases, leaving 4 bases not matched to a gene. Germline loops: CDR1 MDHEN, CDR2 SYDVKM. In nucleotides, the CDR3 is TGTGCCAGCAGGGATAGCGGGGACTCCTACGAGCAGTACTTC. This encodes CASRDSGDSYEQYF.

CDR3 sequence reads: CASSHLRPTGYEKLFF. The CDR3 region has the DNA TGCGCCAGCAGCCACCTCCGGCCGACGGGATATGAAAAACTGTTTTTT. This chain connects TRBV4-1 to TRBJ1-4; D not resolved. Trimming shortened V by 3 bases and J by 6 bases, and 17 bases separated the two germline ends. Germline-derived CDR1 and CDR2 are MGHRA and YSYEKL. The CDR3 spans 16 residues.

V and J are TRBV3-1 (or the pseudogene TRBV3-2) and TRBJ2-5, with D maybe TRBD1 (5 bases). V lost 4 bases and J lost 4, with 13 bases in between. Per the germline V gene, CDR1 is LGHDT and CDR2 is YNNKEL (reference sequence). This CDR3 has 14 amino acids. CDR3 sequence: CASSPETAGETQYF. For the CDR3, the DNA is TGTGCCAGCAGCCCAGAGACAGCCGGAGAGACCCAGTACTTC.

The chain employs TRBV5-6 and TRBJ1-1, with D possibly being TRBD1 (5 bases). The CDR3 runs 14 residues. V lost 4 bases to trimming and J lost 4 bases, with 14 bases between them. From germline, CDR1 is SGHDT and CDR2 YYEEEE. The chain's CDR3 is CASSTAQGGTEAFF. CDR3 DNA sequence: TGTGCCAGCAGCACCGCCCAGGGCGGCACTGAAGCTTTCTTT.

The CDR3 loop reads CASSLIGGNTEAFF. CDR3 nucleotides: TGTGCCAGCAGCTTAATCGGGGGGAACACTGAAGCTTTCTTT. V gene TRBV7-9 combines with J gene TRBJ1-1; possible D gene TRBD1, 5 bases. CDR3 length: 14 amino acids. Germline V gene data show CDR1 as SEHNR and CDR2 as FQNEAQ (reference sequence). Trimming pared 2 bases from V and 1 base from J, leaving 8 bases between.